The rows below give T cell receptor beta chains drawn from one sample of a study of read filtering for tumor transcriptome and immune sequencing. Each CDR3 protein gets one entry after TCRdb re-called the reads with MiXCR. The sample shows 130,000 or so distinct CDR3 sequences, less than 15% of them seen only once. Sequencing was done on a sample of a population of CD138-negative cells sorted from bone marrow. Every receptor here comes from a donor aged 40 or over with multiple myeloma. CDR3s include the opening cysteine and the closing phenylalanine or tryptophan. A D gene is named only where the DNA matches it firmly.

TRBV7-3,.,CASSLRSGELFF
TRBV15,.,CATSTEVLNEQFF
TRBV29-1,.,CSVESGYYEQYF
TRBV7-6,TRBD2,CASSQLAGGYNEQFF
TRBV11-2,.,CASRSRGKGAQPQHF
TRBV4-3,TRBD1,CASSQGQVSSGANVLTF
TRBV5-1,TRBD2,CASSGDGGTSKYQFF
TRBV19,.,CATSIVGSGANVLTF
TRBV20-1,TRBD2,CSGLAGTGELFF
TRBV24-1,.,CATSDMNQPQHF
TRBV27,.,CASSPRLVWTGELFF
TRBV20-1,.,CSASRGGPAQETQYF
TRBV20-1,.,CSARDSATNEKLFF
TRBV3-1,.,CASSPSSWEQYF
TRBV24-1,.,CATSDSDRLRADTQYF
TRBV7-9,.,CASSLTRTQETQYF
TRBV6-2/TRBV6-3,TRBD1,CASSWGQEIYNEQFF
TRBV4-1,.,CASSQEEGEQFF
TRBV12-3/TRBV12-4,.,CASSPRAVGRANYGYTF
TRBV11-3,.,CASSSAAGADTEAFF
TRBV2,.,CASSRAGGRGTGELFF
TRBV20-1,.,CSALGSGANVLTF
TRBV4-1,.,CASSQDNRGNQPQHF
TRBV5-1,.,CASRGSLSGANVLTF
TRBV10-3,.,CAISEGQTEQYF
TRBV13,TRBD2,CASSLGFRGTSVTGELFF
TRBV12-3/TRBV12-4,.,CASSSGHREAFF
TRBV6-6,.,CASSYSRVRTDTQYF
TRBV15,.,CATSESPAVSNQPQHF
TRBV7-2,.,CASSLGPKDTLYF
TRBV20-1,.,CSARVRGDEQYF
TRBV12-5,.,CASGLGQNYNEQFF
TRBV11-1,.,CASSFRGDIADTQYF
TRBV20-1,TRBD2,CSARGGTSGSTYNEQFF
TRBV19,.,CASGARGNGNTIYF
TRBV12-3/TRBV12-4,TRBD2,CASSLARSSGDEQFF
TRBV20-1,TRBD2,CSARGTTRTDTQYF
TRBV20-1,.,CSARDPRAGSYNEQFF
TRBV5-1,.,CASSTTVTGELFF
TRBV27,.,CASSPARGYEQYF
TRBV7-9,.,CASSPIPTPASTDTQYF
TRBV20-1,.,CSAREGYEQYF
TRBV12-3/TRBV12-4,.,CASSPGVPLRAFF
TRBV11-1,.,CASSLFRDQPQHF
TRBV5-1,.,CASSLASPEKDTQYF
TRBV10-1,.,CASSSNRVGGELFF
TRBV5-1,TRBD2,CASSSQTSGDYNEQFF
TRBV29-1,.,CSVHRMNTEAFF
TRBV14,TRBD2,CASSQRAGGNQETQYF
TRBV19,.,CASSIAGPSSYNEQFF
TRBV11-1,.,CASSLDASHNEQFF
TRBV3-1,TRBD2,CASSQEGLAGVHEQFF
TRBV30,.,CAWSVKGGYGYTF
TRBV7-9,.,CASSLDTRGETQYF